These T cell receptor beta chains were read from a single sample in a study of OX40 agonist ivuxolimab in advanced cancers. This table comes from immunoSEQ multiplex PCR, and its TCRdb copy is limited to in-frame clones, with some not included. The repertoire holds 70,000 or so clones, with about nine tenths as singletons. Sample: CD4+ or CD8+ T cells sorted from blood, taken in a trial of the OX40 agonist ivuxolimab. The receptors shown here come from an adult with an advanced solid tumor such as melanoma, head and neck, liver or kidney cancer. The CDR3 runs from the conserved cysteine through the conserved F or W. Fields, in order: J gene, V gene, D gene, clone size, CDR3 protein, CDR3 DNA. The D gene is left open where the match is weak. Rows give clone size only sometimes, using once, few, many, or a class for an expanded clone.

TRBJ1-2	TRBV28	NA	NA	CASGGGYRYGYTF	TGTGCCAGCGGCGGGGGGTATCGGTATGGCTACACCTTC
TRBJ1-2	TRBV19	NA	NA	CASRGRDSRDTF	TGTGCCAGTAGGGGCAGGGATAGTAGGGACACCTTC
TRBJ2-7	TRBV10-2	NA	NA	CASRDSQTYEQYF	TGCGCCAGCAGGGACAGCCAAACTTACGAGCAGTACTTC
TRBJ2-3	TRBV7-2	NA	NA	CASSSPPTYTDTQYF	TGTGCCAGCAGCTCCCCCCCGACTTACACAGATACGCAGTATTTT
TRBJ1-1	TRBV7-2	TRBD1	NA	CASSSRTGRLNTEAFF	TGTGCCAGCAGCTCCCGGACAGGGAGGTTGAACACTGAAGCTTTCTTT
TRBJ2-7	TRBV5-6	NA	NA	CASSLVGQLTYEQYF	TGTGCCAGCAGCTTGGTAGGACAGCTAACCTACGAGCAGTACTTC
TRBJ2-1	TRBV27	TRBD2	NA	CASRLGTSGRVEQFF	TGTGCCAGCAGACTAGGGACTAGCGGGAGAGTTGAGCAGTTCTTC
TRBJ1-5	TRBV28	TRBD1	once	CASSRTGLPYSNQPQHF	TGTGCCAGCAGTAGGACAGGGCTCCCTTATAGCAATCAGCCCCAGCATTTT
TRBJ2-7	TRBV15	NA	few	CATSVGPTRSEQYF	TGTGCCACCAGCGTCGGGCCAACCCGGAGCGAGCAGTACTTC
TRBJ2-4	TRBV10-3	NA	NA	CAISVGAGNIQYF	TGTGCCATCAGTGTCGGGGCCGGGAACATTCAGTACTTC
TRBJ1-1	TRBV11-2	NA	NA	CASSYGLWRQNTEAFF	TGTGCCAGCAGCTATGGGTTGTGGAGACAGAACACTGAAGCTTTCTTT
TRBJ2-7	TRBV6-5	NA	few	CASSYSRGDSYEQYF	TGTGCCAGCAGTTACTCGAGGGGGGACTCCTACGAGCAGTACTTC
TRBJ1-5	TRBV2	NA	NA	CASSLQGLQPQHF	TGTGCCAGCAGTTTACAGGGCCTTCAGCCCCAGCATTTT
TRBJ2-1	TRBV18	NA	NA	CASSPGAGEANEQFF	TGTGCCAGCTCACCGGGGGCAGGGGAGGCGAATGAGCAGTTCTTC
TRBJ2-5	TRBV10-1	TRBD1	NA	CASSEGAGGNWETQYF	TGCGCCAGCAGTGAGGGGGCAGGGGGCAACTGGGAGACCCAGTACTTC
TRBJ1-2	TRBV6-5	TRBD1	NA	CASSYLGQPRHGYTF	TGTGCCAGCAGTTACTTGGGACAGCCAAGACATGGCTACACCTTC
TRBJ2-7	TRBV30	NA	NA	CAWSGAGRYEQYF	TGTGCCTGGAGTGGGGCAGGTCGCTACGAGCAGTACTTC
TRBJ1-2	TRBV28	NA	once	CASSPEGEPIGYGYTF	TGTGCCAGCAGCCCGGAGGGAGAGCCCATAGGCTATGGCTACACCTTC
TRBJ2-1	TRBV5-1	TRBD1	NA	CASRPAGGIHNEQFF	TGCGCCAGCAGACCCGCAGGGGGTATCCACAATGAGCAGTTCTTC
TRBJ1-1	TRBV5-1	NA	NA	CASSFSAMNTEAFF	TGTGCCAGCAGCTTCTCTGCTATGAACACTGAAGCTTTCTTT
TRBJ1-1	TRBV4-1	NA	NA	CASSQADRGLEAFF	TGCGCCAGCAGCCAAGCGGATCGGGGTCTCGAAGCTTTCTTT
TRBJ1-5	TRBV23-1	NA	NA	CASSITGTHPNNSNQPQHF	TGCGCCAGCAGTATAACCGGGACCCACCCTAACAATAGCAATCAGCCCCAGCATTTT
TRBJ1-4	TRBV7-6	TRBD1	few	CASSQSTGFNEKLFF	TGTGCCAGCAGCCAATCGACAGGGTTTAATGAAAAACTGTTTTTT
TRBJ1-1	TRBV9	NA	NA	CASSVAPNTEAFF	TGTGCCAGCAGCGTTGCACCGAACACTGAAGCTTTCTTT
TRBJ1-3	TRBV9	NA	NA	CASSVKQGGNTIYF	TGTGCCAGCAGCGTAAAGCAAGGTGGAAACACCATATATTTT
TRBJ1-1	TRBV30	TRBD1	NA	CAWGTGAGTEAFF	TGTGCCTGGGGGACAGGGGCGGGCACTGAAGCTTTCTTT
TRBJ1-5	TRBV23-1	NA	NA	CASSQSGHLTGLVNQPQHF	TGCGCCAGCAGTCAATCAGGCCATCTGACCGGTTTAGTGAATCAGCCCCAGCATTTT